A single sample is the source of the 4 T cell receptor beta chains below, sequenced in a study of T cells in Graves' hyperthyroidism and ophthalmopathy. What was amplified from RNA transcripts were TCR beta CDR3 regions. HTBI primers were used for first-round RT-PCR of the TCR CDR3. TCRdb re-called the multiplex PCR reads with MiXCR, one entry per CDR3 protein. The profile shows roughly 570,000 distinct CDR3 sequences, 15% to 17% of them singletons. What was sequenced was blood. The receptors stem from a woman in her twenties or thirties with Graves' hyperthyroidism.

The genes are TRBV6-4 and TRBJ2-2, with D hard to call. Germline V gene sequence: CDR1 MRHNA, CDR2 SNTAGT. The CDR3 runs to 14 residues. Trimming removed 5 bases from V and 2 bases from J, with 9 bases in between. The CDR3 reads CASSIQTNTGELFF. The CDR3 nucleotides read TGTGCCAGCAGTATCCAGACCAACACCGGGGAGCTGTTTTTT.

This clonotype has at least ten counts. J is TRBJ2-3 and V is TRBV5-1; 8 bases map to TRBD2. J was trimmed by 4 bases and V by 3 bases; bases with no gene match: 7. This CDR3 contains 15 residues. The germline V gene has CDR1 SGHRS and CDR2 YFSETQ. CDR3 loop: CASSSEAGVADTQYF. DNA of the CDR3: TGCGCCAGCAGCTCGGAAGCGGGAGTCGCAGATACGCAGTATTTT. The complete variable domain, with remaining parts taken from reference TRBV5-1 and TRBJ2-3, reads KAGVTQTPRYLIKTRGQQVTLSCSPISGHRSVSWYQQTPGQGLQFLFEYFSETQRNKGNFPGRFSGRQFSNSRSEMNVSTLELGDSALYLCASSSEAGVADTQYFGPGTRLTVL.

In its sample, this clonotype was seen many times. The CDR3 protein is CASSLRGSYNSPLHF. CDR3 nucleotides: TGTGCCAGCAGTTTGAGGGGGTCCTATAATTCACCCCTCCACTTT. The chain is built from TRBV12-3 or TRBV12-4 and TRBJ1-6; D may be TRBD1 (6 bases). The length of the CDR3 is 15 residues. Trimming removed 3 bases from V and 1 base from J, with 7 bases in between.

This clonotype came up a few times. The J gene is TRBJ2-3, the V gene TRBV29-1, with D perhaps given as TRBD1 or TRBD2 (5 bases each). The CDR3 has 13 amino acids. Looked up from germline, CDR1 is SQVTM and CDR2 is ANQGSEA. Trimming cost V 2 bases and J 3 bases, with 9 bases left between them. CDR3 protein: CSVEKGRTDTQYF. The DNA for the CDR3 is TGCAGCGTTGAAAAGGGGAGAACAGATACGCAGTATTTT.